The TCR beta chain under discussion was sequenced for a study of T-cell memory formation after mild COVID-19. Study-wide findings and caveats: Pre-infection memory showed some responding clones, and this suggested that cross-reactive memory joined. There was a balanced CD4/CD8 profile in clones contracting day 15 to 85, and later expanders leaned CD4+.

The TCR alpha and TCR beta cDNA libraries, bearing sample barcodes and UMIs, were generated by 5'RACE using constant-segment primers. MiXCR was run by TCRdb on the 5' RACE reads, yielding one entry per CDR3 protein. Of 350,000 to 500,000 distinct CDR3 sequences in the sample, about a quarter were seen once. In this sample, this clonotype turned up a few times. Its target is unknown. V lost 1 base and J lost 0, with 9 bases in between. CDR3 length: 16 residues. In germline, CDR1 is SGHTA, CDR2 FQGNSA. This receptor was taken from an adult woman who had mild COVID-19 (a few samples of this study predate the infection). Cell type and time point are not known. Sequenced: PBMCs or a T cell subset sorted from them (not recorded which). J is TRBJ2-2 and V is TRBV7-2; D is undetermined. DNA of the CDR3: TGTGCCAGCAGCTTAGTCCACTACTCGAACACCGGGGAGCTGTTTTTT. Protein sequence: CASSLVHYSNTGELFF.